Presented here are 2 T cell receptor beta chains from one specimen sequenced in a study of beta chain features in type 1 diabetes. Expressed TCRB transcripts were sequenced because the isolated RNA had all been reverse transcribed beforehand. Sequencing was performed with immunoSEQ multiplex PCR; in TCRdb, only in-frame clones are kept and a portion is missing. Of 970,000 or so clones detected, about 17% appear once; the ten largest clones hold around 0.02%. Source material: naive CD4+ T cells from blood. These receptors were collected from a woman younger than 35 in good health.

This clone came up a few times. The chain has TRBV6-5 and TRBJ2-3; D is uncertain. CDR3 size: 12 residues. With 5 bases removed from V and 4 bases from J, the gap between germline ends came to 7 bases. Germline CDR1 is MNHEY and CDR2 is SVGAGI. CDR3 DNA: TGTGCCAGCAGTACCCGAGCAGATACGCAGTATTTT. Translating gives CASSTRADTQYF.

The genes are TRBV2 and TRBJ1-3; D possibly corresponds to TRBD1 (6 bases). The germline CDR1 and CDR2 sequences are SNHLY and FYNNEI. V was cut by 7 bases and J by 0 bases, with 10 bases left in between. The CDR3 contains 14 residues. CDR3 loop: CASKGGSSGNTIYF. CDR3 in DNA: TGTGCCAGCAAAGGGGGGAGCTCTGGAAACACCATATATTTT.